This record covers a single T cell receptor (beta chain). Antigen specificity is unknown. Deletions cut 5 bases from V and 5 bases from J, with 15 bases between. There are 14 residues in the CDR3. Germline V lookup: CDR1 SEHNR, CDR2 FQNEAQ (reference sequence). This sample stems from a study of T-cell memory formation after mild COVID-19. Study details: Among the donors, TCR clusters were largely specific to each donor.

5'RACE with constant-segment primers yielded barcoded, UMI-tagged TCR alpha and TCR beta cDNA libraries. TCRdb reanalysed the 5' RACE reads using MiXCR and keeps one entry per CDR3 protein. This table holds 380,000 or so distinct CDR3 sequences, roughly 13% found once. Notes on the study in general: Later expanders leaned CD4+, whereas clones that contracted between day 15 and 85 were balanced CD4/CD8. Some responding clones appeared in pre-infection memory, suggesting cross-reactive memory joined.

This chain links TRBV7-9 with TRBJ2-5; TRBD2 is a possible D gene (6 bases). This TCR was sampled from a man in his late teens or twenties who had mild COVID-19 (a few samples of this study predate the infection). Cell type and time point are not known. Material for sequencing was PBMCs or a T cell subset sorted from them (not recorded which). CDR3 amino acids: CASSGSSAHETQYF. The DNA for the CDR3 is TGTGCCAGCAGCGGGTCTAGCGCACACGAGACCCAGTACTTC.